Each of the 16 T cell receptor beta chains below was sequenced from the same sample in a study of PD-L1 blockade in urothelial cancer. Time point indicated: pretreatment peripheral blood. Sequencing used immunoSEQ multiplex PCR; TCRdb keeps in-frame clones, though not all of them. In the table there are roughly 67,000 clones, roughly 86% of which are singletons. Sequenced material: PBMCs, taken around atezolizumab (anti-PD-L1) treatment. The receptors originated from a man aged 55 to 69 with urothelial cancer.

The chain couples TRBV2 to TRBJ2-7, with D perhaps matching TRBD2 (5 bases). V was trimmed by 7 bases and J by 4 bases, leaving 11 bases between them. The CDR3 contains 12 residues. Per the germline V gene, CDR1 is SNHLY and CDR2 is FYNNEI. The CDR3 reads CASNGDIYEQYF. The CDR3 DNA reads as TGTGCCAGCAACGGGGATATTTACGAGCAGTACTTC.

The chain recombines TRBV6-1 with TRBJ2-7, with 10 bases that match TRBD1. The germline gives CDR1 MNHNS, CDR2 SASEGT. The CDR3 sequence is 14 residues long. V shed 10 bases and J 5 bases; nucleotides not matched to a gene: 11. The CDR3 DNA sequence: TGTGCCACCAACCCCGGGACAGGGGACGACGAGCAGTACTTC. This translates into CATNPGTGDDEQYF.

This rearrangement joins TRBV7-3 to TRBJ1-6; TRBD1 matches 8 bases. This CDR3 has 15 amino acids. Germline assignment: CDR1 SGHTA and CDR2 FQGTGA. V lost 5 bases to trimming and J lost 7 bases; unmatched junction nucleotides: 7. In DNA, the CDR3 is TGTGCCAGCAGCCGAACAGGACAGGGAAATTCACCCCTCCACTTT. It encodes CASSRTGQGNSPLHF.

A few counts support this clone. The gene calls are TRBV5-1 and TRBJ2-7, with 9 bases lining up with TRBD1. Germline V gene data show CDR1 as SGHRS and CDR2 as YFSETQ. The CDR3 runs to 14 residues. Trimming cost V 5 bases and J 5 bases; bases outside gene matches: 8. The CDR3 protein is CASSFGTGINEQYF. The CDR3 DNA reads TGCGCCAGCAGTTTTGGGACAGGGATAAACGAGCAGTACTTC. The full variable domain, with the rest looked up from reference TRBV5-1 and TRBJ2-7, is KAGVTQTPRYLIKTRGQQVTLSCSPISGHRSVSWYQQTPGQGLQFLFEYFSETQRNKGNFPGRFSGRQFSNSRSEMNVSTLELGDSALYLCASSFGTGINEQYFGPGTRLTVT.

V and J are TRBV11-3 and TRBJ2-4; perhaps TRBD2 as D (5 bases). V gave up 7 bases and J gave up 0 bases, with 13 bases separating them. CDR3 size: 15 residues. Germline lookup yields CDR1 SGHNT and CDR2 YENEEA. CDR3 loop: CASTDGGTAKNIQYF. The CDR3 DNA reads as TGTGCCAGCACCGACGGAGGAACAGCCAAAAACATTCAGTACTTC.

This chain connects TRBV7-2 to TRBJ1-1; a possible D gene is TRBD1 (6 bases). The germline V gene has CDR1 SGHTA and CDR2 FQGNSA. Trimming left V 4 bases short and J 5 bases short, with 17 bases between. The CDR3 runs 15 residues. CDR3 nucleotides: TGTGCCAGCAGCTCCGGCCAGGGGATTAGGACTGAAGCTTTCTTT. Its protein product is CASSSGQGIRTEAFF.

The chain has TRBV2 and TRBJ1-2; 8 bases agree with TRBD1. The CDR3 extends over 13 amino acids. CDR1 SNHLY and CDR2 FYNNEI come from the germline V gene. With V trimmed by 4 bases and J by 4 bases, 2 bases remained unmatched. The CDR3 loop is CASSGQGTYGYTF. The DNA of the CDR3 is TGTGCCAGCAGTGGACAGGGGACCTATGGCTACACCTTC.

The chain employs TRBV6-5 and TRBJ2-2, with a possible D match to TRBD2 (6 bases). Trimming left V 10 bases short and J 1 base short, with 16 bases between. Germline values: CDR1 MNHEY, CDR2 SVGAGI. The CDR3 contains 15 residues. CDR3 sequence reads: CATRDWIKNTGELFF. The DNA for the CDR3 is TGTGCCACCCGGGACTGGATCAAGAACACCGGGGAGCTGTTTTTT.

As DNA, the CDR3 is TGTGCCAGTAGCTACGGAGGCTGGGAGGAGACCCAGTACTTC. Protein product: CASSYGGWEETQYF. The chain joins TRBV19 to TRBJ2-5; D may be TRBD2 (5 bases). The ends were cut back, 6 bases at V and 5 bases at J, with 16 bases in the middle. Germline V gene sequence: CDR1 LNHDA, CDR2 SQIVND (reference sequence). CDR3 length: 14 amino acids. Combining the CDR3 with reference TRBV19 and TRBJ2-5 gives the whole variable domain DGGITQSPKYLFRKEGQNVTLSCEQNLNHDAMYWYRQDPGQGLRLIYYSQIVNDFQKGDIAEGYSVSREKKESFPLTVTSAQKNPTAFYLCASSYGGWEETQYFGPGTRLLVL.

This chain uses TRBV28 with TRBJ1-5; D is unresolved. This CDR3 has 16 amino acids. The germline V gene encodes CDR1 MDHEN and CDR2 SYDVKM. The V end lost 7 bases, the J end lost 2 bases, and 18 bases lay between the germline ends. The CDR3: CASNFVEAAGNQPQHF. The CDR3 nucleotides read TGTGCCAGCAATTTTGTTGAGGCAGCGGGCAATCAGCCCCAGCATTTT.

A few counts support this clone. The rearrangement joins TRBV25-1 to TRBJ1-6; maybe TRBD1 (6 bases). Germline V CDR1 and CDR2: MGHDK, SYGVNS. This CDR3 contains 16 residues. With 0 bases removed from V and 5 bases from J, the gap between germline ends came to 11 bases. CDR3 coding DNA: TGTGCCAGCAGTGAATACATGGGACAAGATAATTCACCCCTCCACTTT. Protein: CASSEYMGQDNSPLHF.

The CDR3 DNA is TGTGCTCCTCGGGCGGGGGGGTTCACAGATACGCAGTATTTT. It is translated as CAPRAGGFTDTQYF. The chain is built from TRBV25-1 and TRBJ2-3; 9 bases are shared with TRBD2. This CDR3 is built from 14 residues. The V gene's germline CDR1 is MGHDK and CDR2 SYGVNS. The full variable domain, completed using reference TRBV25-1 and TRBJ2-3, is EADIYQTPRYLVIGTGKKITLECSQTMGHDKMYWYQQDPGMELHLIHYSYGVNSTEKGDLSSESTVSRIRTEHFPLTLESARPSHTSQYLCAPRAGGFTDTQYFGPGTRLTVL.

The V call is TRBV5-8, the J call TRBJ2-3; TRBD2 aligns across 8 bases. This CDR3 has 16 residues. Germline V lookup: CDR1 SGHTS, CDR2 YDEGEE. J was trimmed by 2 bases and V by 0 bases; bases with no gene match: 5. CDR3 in DNA: TGTGCCAGCAGCTTGGCCCGGCGGGGGGACACAGATACGCAGTATTTT. Translated, it gives CASSLARRGDTDTQYF.

The chain links TRBV2 to TRBJ1-1; D ambiguous. Germline V CDR1 and CDR2: SNHLY, FYNNEI. The CDR3 loop spans 12 amino acids. The ends were cut back, 8 bases at V and 3 bases at J, with 10 bases in the middle. The CDR3 sequence: CASVEQYTEAFF. In nucleotides, the CDR3 is TGTGCCAGCGTAGAACAGTACACTGAAGCTTTCTTT.

The rearrangement joins TRBV9 to TRBJ2-7, with 12 bases matching TRBD2. The CDR3 extends over 15 amino acids. Losses at the gene ends were 0 bases for V and 3 bases for J; bases not matched to a gene: 1. Germline loops: CDR1 SGDLS, CDR2 YYNGEE. The CDR3 region is CASSVGTSGVYEQYF. In DNA form, the CDR3 reads TGTGCCAGCAGCGTAGGGACTAGCGGGGTCTACGAGCAGTACTTC.

The chain recombines TRBV5-1 with TRBJ1-1, with D uncertain. The CDR3 is 15 residues long. V dropped 3 bases and J dropped 1 base, with 13 bases sitting between them. The germline gives CDR1 SGHRS, CDR2 YFSETQ. The CDR3, as DNA: TGCGCCAGCAGCTATTACAGCCCCGAGAACACTGAAGCTTTCTTT. Protein: CASSYYSPENTEAFF. Full variable domain (remainder filled in from reference TRBV5-1 and TRBJ1-1): KAGVTQTPRYLIKTRGQQVTLSCSPISGHRSVSWYQQTPGQGLQFLFEYFSETQRNKGNFPGRFSGRQFSNSRSEMNVSTLELGDSALYLCASSYYSPENTEAFFGQGTRLTVV.